This is a list of T cell receptor beta chains from one sample in a study of blood T cell repertoires in COVID-19. Generated by immunoSEQ multiplex PCR, the TCRdb table keeps only in-frame clones and is missing some. The sample includes 100,000 to 150,000 clones, about 85% of them seen just once. The sample taken for sequencing was peripheral blood. The origin of the receptors is a man at least 80 years old with active or convalescent COVID-19. Each CDR3 is given with its conserved first and last residue. The D gene is left open where the match is weak. Clone size appears in some rows only: once, few, many, or a class for an expanded clone.

- TRBJ2-3 TRBD1 TRBV19 TGTGCCAGTGGGGACAGCAAAGATACGCAGTATTTT CASGDSKDTQYF
- TRBJ1-5 - TRBV9 TGTGCCAGCAGCCCAGGTGTCGGTGGCAATCAGCCCCAGCATTTT CASSPGVGGNQPQHF
- TRBJ1-4 - TRBV6-5 TGTGCCAGCAGCCGACTACAGGGAGGGAATGAAAAACTGTTTTTT CASSRLQGGNEKLFF
- TRBJ2-7 - TRBV7-2 TGTGCCAGCAGCCCGCGGGGACAGATATACGAGCAGTACTTC CASSPRGQIYEQYF
- TRBJ2-4 - TRBV11-3 TGTGCCAGCAGCTCGGGGGTAAGGTACTTC CASSSGVRYF
- TRBJ1-2 - TRBV5-6 TGTGCCAGCAGCTTGGATACGACAGCCGCTACGGGCTACACCTTC CASSLDTTAATGYTF
- TRBJ2-2 - TRBV18 TGTGCCAGCTCACCACCGGGACGGACAGAAAACACCGGGGAGCTGTTTTTT CASSPPGRTENTGELFF
- TRBJ1-5 - TRBV19 TGTGCCACTGCCGGGGGTTATGGCAATCAGCCCCAGCATTTT CATAGGYGNQPQHF
- TRBJ2-7 TRBD1 TRBV15 TGTGCCACCAGCAGAGAGGCGGGACAGGGGTACGAGCAGTACTTC CATSREAGQGYEQYF
once TRBJ2-2 - TRBV11-3 TGTGCCAGCAGCACCCGTAGCGGCACCGGGGAGCTGTTTTTT CASSTRSGTGELFF
- TRBJ2-3 - TRBV10-2 TGCGCCAGCAGTGAGTCGATAGGAGGCCCAGATACGCAGTATTTT CASSESIGGPDTQYF
- TRBJ2-3 - TRBV24-1 TGTGCCACCAGTGATAGAGCAAGAGAAAGCACAGATACGCAGTATTTT CATSDRARESTDTQYF
- TRBJ2-7 TRBD2 TRBV7-8 TGTGCCAGCAGCTCGCGGCGGGGACTAGCGGGAGGATACGAGCAGTACTTC CASSSRRGLAGGYEQYF
- TRBJ2-3 TRBD2 TRBV7-3 TGTGCCAGCAGCTTAACCGGGACTAGCGGGGGAAGCACAGATACGCAGTATTTT CASSLTGTSGGSTDTQYF
- TRBJ1-3 - TRBV5-6 TGTGCCAGCAGCTTCCAGGGTCGCTCTGGAAACACCATATATTTT CASSFQGRSGNTIYF
- TRBJ1-5 TRBD1 TRBV3-1/TRBV3-2 TGTGCCAGCAGCCCTCGGACAGGCTCCCAGCCCCAGCATTTT CASSPRTGSQPQHF
- TRBJ2-1 TRBD2 TRBV2 TGTGCCAGCAATGGACTAGCGGGGTACAATGAGCAGTTCTTC CASNGLAGYNEQFF
- TRBJ2-5 - TRBV7-6 TGTGCCAGCAGCCCCCCGGGTCTGAGAGAGACCCAGTACTTC CASSPPGLRETQYF
- TRBJ1-4 - TRBV28 TGTGCCAGCAGTTTAAATCAGGGCGTTTATAATGAAAAACTGTTTTTT CASSLNQGVYNEKLFF
- TRBJ2-1 TRBD2 TRBV5-1 TGCGCCAGCAGCTCTGAAACTAGCGGGGCTTACAATGAGCAGTTCTTC CASSSETSGAYNEQFF
few TRBJ1-2 TRBD1 TRBV5-1 TGCGCCAGCAGCTCGGGACAGGGAATTGACTATGGCTACACCTTC CASSSGQGIDYGYTF
once TRBJ2-7 - TRBV7-9 TGTGCCAGCAGCTTACCCCAGGACGAGCAGTACTTC CASSLPQDEQYF
- TRBJ1-5 TRBD1 TRBV4-1 TGCGCCAGCAGCCAAGATTCGGGGACAGGGATTCAGCCCCAGCATTTT CASSQDSGTGIQPQHF
- TRBJ1-2 TRBD1 TRBV6-6 TGTGCCAGCAGTCTCCAGGGGGCCGTTGGCTACACCTTC CASSLQGAVGYTF
- TRBJ1-2 TRBD1 TRBV4-1 TGCGCCAGCAGCCAAGCAAAAGGGGGCCGCTATGGCTACACCTTC CASSQAKGGRYGYTF
few TRBJ1-4 TRBD1 TRBV6-5 TGTGCCAGCAGTCAGACAGGGACTGAAAAACTGTTTTTT CASSQTGTEKLFF
- TRBJ1-2 TRBD1 TRBV6-5 TGTGCCAGCAGTTCCCGGGACAGATTCCACTATGGCTACACCTTC CASSSRDRFHYGYTF
- TRBJ1-4 - TRBV3-1/TRBV3-2 TGTGCCAGCAGCCAAGGAACAGAAAAACTGTTTTTT CASSQGTEKLFF
- TRBJ2-7 - TRBV27 TGTGCCAGCAGCAATGACTACTCCTACGAGCAGTACTTC CASSNDYSYEQYF
once TRBJ1-5 - TRBV15 TGTGCCACCAGCAGAGACAGGGGTAGCAATCAGCCCCAGCATTTT CATSRDRGSNQPQHF
- TRBJ1-3 - TRBV4-1 TGCGCCAGCAGCCAAGACCGGACAGCAAGAAACACCATATATTTT CASSQDRTARNTIYF
- TRBJ1-2 - TRBV5-1 TGCGCCAGCAGCCCCGGGGGGATATACCTATATGGCTACACCTTC CASSPGGIYLYGYTF
- TRBJ2-7 TRBD2 TRBV6-6 TGTGCCAGCAGCTCCCTTAGCGGGGGGATCTCCTACGAGCAGTACTTC CASSSLSGGISYEQYF
few TRBJ2-7 TRBD2 TRBV20-1 TGCAGTGCTAGTGTGGGACTAGCCCACTACGAGCAGTACTTC CSASVGLAHYEQYF
- TRBJ1-3 TRBD1 TRBV10-3 TGTGCCATCAGTGAGGGACAGGCCATCTCTGGAAACACCATATATTTT CAISEGQAISGNTIYF